One T cell receptor beta chain is described in this entry. TCRdb re-called the PCR reads through MiXCR, storing one row per CDR3 protein. The profile covers approximately 11,000 distinct CDR3 sequences, with around 35% appearing a single time and roughly a tenth taken by the ten largest. The CDR3 extends over 16 amino acids. Unmatched junction bases numbered 4, after V lost 0 bases and J lost 4 bases. Germline V CDR1 and CDR2: ENHRY, SYGVKD. The data belong to a study of immune characterization of retroperitoneal liposarcoma. The gene calls are TRBV10-3 and TRBJ2-1, with 9 nucleotides matching TRBD2. Sequences were obtained from tumor tissue. This TCR came from a female donor with retroperitoneal liposarcoma. CDR3: CAISESLTSGYNEQFF. In nucleotides, the CDR3 is TGTGCCATCAGTGAGTCGCTGACTAGCGGATACAATGAGCAGTTCTTC.